The rows below give T cell receptor beta chains drawn from one sample of a study of shared clonotypes between healthy human individuals. Profiled with immunoSEQ multiplex PCR; TCRdb holds only in-frame clones, not every one. This sample has approximately 590,000 clones, with less than 97% found just once. The material sequenced was naive CD8+ T cells sorted from blood. Every receptor here comes from a woman in her thirties in good health. Each CDR3 is given with its conserved first and last residue. The D gene is left open where the match is weak. Only some rows state a clone size, as once, few, many or a class for expanded clones.

>NA|TRBJ1-1|NA|TRBV27
TGTGCCAGCAGTTTATCGCGCGGTTTGCGTGAAGCTTTCTTT
CASSLSRGLREAFF
>NA|TRBJ1-2|NA|TRBV30
TGTGCCTGGAGTGTATCGGGGGACTTCCATAACTATGGCTACACCTTC
CAWSVSGDFHNYGYTF
>TRBD2|TRBJ2-1|NA|TRBV7-8
TGTGCCAGCAGCTACCTCGGGGCGGGAGTATCCAATGAGCAGTTCTTC
CASSYLGAGVSNEQFF
>NA|TRBJ2-2|NA|TRBV4-1
TGCGCCAGCAGCCAAGATATGGGGAGACAGTCCAGGGGGGAGCTGTTTTTT
CASSQDMGRQSRGELFF
>NA|TRBJ2-1|once|TRBV27
TGTGCCAGCAGTTTTCCGGGATCTAACAATGAGCAGTTCTTC
CASSFPGSNNEQFF
>TRBD1|TRBJ2-1|NA|TRBV9
TGTGCCAGCAGCAGTGGGGGACAGGGAGGAGATGAGCAGTTCTTC
CASSSGGQGGDEQFF
>NA|TRBJ1-2|NA|TRBV7-9
TGTGCCAGCAGCTCGGGACCGTCCATCCACTATGGCTACACCTTC
CASSSGPSIHYGYTF
>TRBD1|TRBJ1-1|NA|TRBV5-1
TGCGCCAGCAGAGGGACAGGCGAGGTTGAAGCTTTCTTT
CASRGTGEVEAFF
>NA|TRBJ1-4|once|TRBV6-5
TGTGCCAGCAGTTACCAGACTGCAACTAATGAAAAACTGTTTTTT
CASSYQTATNEKLFF
>NA|TRBJ2-7|once|TRBV5-1
TGCGCCAGCAGCTTGACGAGGGCCAAGGCTCTCGAGCAGTACTTC
CASSLTRAKALEQYF
>TRBD2|TRBJ2-7|few|TRBV7-9
TGTGCCAGCAGCCCGGGAGGGCCCTACGAGCAGTACTTC
CASSPGGPYEQYF
>TRBD2|TRBJ2-7|NA|TRBV30
TGTGCCTGGAGTGTATATGTAGTAGCGGGAGGGCCTAACGAGCAGTACTTC
CAWSVYVVAGGPNEQYF
>NA|TRBJ2-7|NA|TRBV27
TGTGCCAGCAGTTTGGCTCTCTTCCACGATGGACCACACTACGAGCAGTACTTC
CASSLALFHDGPHYEQYF
>NA|TRBJ2-2|NA|TRBV9
TGTGCCAGCAGCCCCTACGGGACACCCGGGATCGGGGAGCTGTTTTTT
CASSPYGTPGIGELFF
>TRBD1|TRBJ1-2|NA|TRBV25-1
TGTGCCAGCATTCCCTCCGGGACAGAGACCGAAACTAGCGGCTACACCTTC
CASIPSGTETETSGYTF
>NA|TRBJ1-2|NA|TRBV14
TGTGCCAGCAGCCCGACAGTTAACTATGGCTACACCTTC
CASSPTVNYGYTF
>NA|TRBJ1-1|NA|TRBV27
TGTGCCAGCAGTTCAGATGGCACTGAAGCTTTCTTT
CASSSDGTEAFF
>NA|TRBJ1-2|NA|TRBV28
TGTGCCAGCAGTCCTTTACAGGGATCTAACTATGGCTACACCTTC
CASSPLQGSNYGYTF
>TRBD1|TRBJ2-3|NA|TRBV28
TGTGCCAGCAGTTCCGAGGACAGGGTGGGGGATACGCAGTATTTT
CASSSEDRVGDTQYF
>TRBD1|TRBJ1-1|NA|TRBV7-6
TGTGCCAGCAGCTCGAGGGGGGACAGGGCCATGAACACTGAAGCTTTCTTT
CASSSRGDRAMNTEAFF
>NA|TRBJ2-7|NA|TRBV7-2
TGTGCCAGCAGCCCCCGGAGAGGGGGCTACGAGCAGTACTTC
CASSPRRGGYEQYF
>NA|TRBJ2-1|NA|TRBV5-4
TGTGCCAGCGTGGATAACAATGAGCAGTTCTTC
CASVDNNEQFF
>NA|TRBJ2-5|NA|TRBV7-9
TGTGCCAGCAGCACCGCCGAGACCCAGTACTTC
CASSTAETQYF
>TRBD2|TRBJ2-1|NA|TRBV9
TGTGCCAGCAGCGGACTAGCGCGAGGCTCCTACAATGAGCAGTTCTTC
CASSGLARGSYNEQFF
>NA|TRBJ1-1|NA|TRBV27
TGTGCCAGCAGTTTATCGAAGGGAGGCACTGAAGCTTTCTTT
CASSLSKGGTEAFF
>NA|TRBJ2-6|NA|TRBV18
TGTGCCAGCTCACCAGCCGACCTCTCTGGGGCCAACGTCCTGACTTTC
CASSPADLSGANVLTF
>TRBD1|TRBJ2-7|NA|TRBV19
TGTGCCAGTAGTTACGGGACAGGGGCGTACGAGCAGTACTTC
CASSYGTGAYEQYF
>TRBD2|TRBJ2-1|NA|TRBV27
TGTGCCAGCAGTTCTACTAGCGGACGATACAATGAGCAGTTCTTC
CASSSTSGRYNEQFF
>TRBD2|TRBJ2-1|NA|TRBV27
TGTGCCAGCAGTTTGCTAGCGGGGTACAATGAGCAGTTCTTC
CASSLLAGYNEQFF
>TRBD2|TRBJ2-1|NA|TRBV11-2
TGTGCCAGCAGCTCCCAATTGCGGGAGGTTTGGAATGAGCAGTTCTTC
CASSSQLREVWNEQFF
>NA|TRBJ2-1|NA|TRBV5-1
TGCGCCAGCAGCTTCAACCGGGATGAGCAGTTCTTC
CASSFNRDEQFF
>NA|TRBJ2-2|NA|TRBV9
TGTGCCAGCAGCGAGACAAACACCGGGGAGCTGTTTTTT
CASSETNTGELFF
>NA|TRBJ2-7|NA|TRBV7-9
TGTGCCAGCAGCTTAGGGCAGAGCTCCTACGAGCAGTACTTC
CASSLGQSSYEQYF
>TRBD1|TRBJ2-2|once|TRBV28
TGTGCCACAACAAAAGAGGGACAGGGAGTTTATGCGGAGGAGCTGTTTTTT
CATTKEGQGVYAEELFF
>TRBD2|TRBJ2-7|NA|TRBV5-4
TGTGCCGCGGGAGAGGGGTACGAGCAGTACTTC
CAAGEGYEQYF
>NA|TRBJ2-7|NA|TRBV7-8
TGTGCCAGCAGCCGGACGTCCGCCTACGAGCAGTACTTC
CASSRTSAYEQYF
>NA|TRBJ2-7|NA|TRBV2
TGTGCCAGCAGTGGGACGTTGAGCTCCTACGAGCAGTACTTC
CASSGTLSSYEQYF
>NA|TRBJ1-1|NA|TRBV7-6
TGTGCCAGCAGCCCCAGACCGAACACTGAAGCTTTCTTT
CASSPRPNTEAFF
>NA|TRBJ2-3|once|TRBV2
TGTGCCAGCAGTGGCGAGCAGAGGGGTCGGGGCACAGATACGCAGTATTTT
CASSGEQRGRGTDTQYF
>TRBD1|TRBJ2-7|NA|TRBV6-1
TGTGCCAGCCGTGACAGGGGCTCCCTCAACGAGCAGTACTTC
CASRDRGSLNEQYF
>NA|TRBJ2-2|NA|TRBV6-6
TGTGCCAGCAGTTACTCCCCGGGATCAATCACCGGGGAGCTGTTTTTT
CASSYSPGSITGELFF
>TRBD2|TRBJ2-1|once|TRBV6-5
TGTGCCAGCAGCCACGGGACTAGCTACGAGCAGTTCTTC
CASSHGTSYEQFF
>TRBD2|TRBJ2-4|NA|TRBV11-2
TGTGCCAGCAGCTTAGTTCTTAGCGGGAGGGGCAACATTCAGTACTTC
CASSLVLSGRGNIQYF
>TRBD1|TRBJ1-1|NA|TRBV29-1
TGCAGCGTTCGGGACAGGGTGAACACTGAAGCTTTCTTT
CSVRDRVNTEAFF